These 25 T cell receptor beta chains originate from one sample sequenced in a study of kidney transplant recipient with SARS-CoV-2 infection. MiXCR, run by TCRdb on the reads, gives a single entry per CDR3 protein. The sample records approximately 250,000 distinct CDR3 sequences, 29% being singletons. The sequenced sample was a blood sample, obtained at baseline and on day 111 from a kidney transplant recipient. The receptor source for this set is a male patient between 25 and 39 years old who had COVID-19 and was a kidney transplant recipient. Some of the T cells might come from the graft donor.

This clonotype came up many times. This chain links TRBV12-3 or TRBV12-4 with TRBJ2-6; D ambiguous. The CDR3 totals 18 residues. Between the trimmed V and J ends, which lost 4 bases and 5 bases, there was a span of 21 bases. The CDR3 bases are TGTGCCAGCAGTTCGACCCACAGCAGACAAAGTCGGGCCAACGTCCTGACTTTC. Protein sequence: CASSSTHSRQSRANVLTF.

This rearrangement joins TRBV9 to TRBJ2-3; 8 nucleotides match TRBD1. V was pared by 3 bases and J by 1 base, with 10 bases of the junction left unmatched. The germline V gene has CDR1 SGDLS and CDR2 YYNGEE. This CDR3 comprises 17 residues. CDR3 DNA sequence: TGTGCCAGCAGCGGGCGTGACAGGGGTCCCCGCACAGATACGCAGTATTTT. Its protein product is CASSGRDRGPRTDTQYF. Drawing the rest from reference TRBV9 and TRBJ2-3, the complete variable domain is DSGVTQTPKHLITATGQRVTLRCSPRSGDLSVYWYQQSLDQGLQFLIQYYNGEERAKGNILERFSAQQFPDLHSELNLSSLELGDSALYFCASSGRDRGPRTDTQYFGPGTRLTVL.

Points on this clonotype: Since a much larger clone is just one base distant, this may be a read error. The chain uses TRBV6-5 and TRBJ2-7; no definite D call. The CDR3 runs to 14 residues. The V gene's germline CDR1 is MNHEY and CDR2 SVGAGI. Here the CDR3 DNA reads TGTGCCAGCAGTCCCCCATTGAAATCCTACGGGCAGTACTTC. Protein: CASSPPLKSYGQYF.

As for this clonotype: A read error may be the cause here, since a much bigger clone is one base away. The chain recombines TRBV6-9 with TRBJ1-2, with unresolved D. The V and J ends lost 4 bases and 4 bases respectively, with 22 bases between them. The CDR3 totals 17 residues. Germline V gene sequence: CDR1 MNHGY, CDR2 SVAAGI. The CDR3 bases are TGTGCCAGCAGTTTAGAAGTGCCTTACGGAAAGACCTATGGCTACACCTTC. As protein: CASSLEVPYGKTYGYTF.

This sequence joins TRBV5-6 and TRBJ2-5; no definite D call. The V end was cut by 1 base, the J end by 0 bases, with 10 bases between. The CDR3 is 15 amino acids. Germline CDR1 reads SGHDT; CDR2 reads YYEEEE. The CDR3 DNA reads as TGTGCCAGCAGCTTGTCGGAACTAAACCAAGAGACCCAGTACTTC. This sequence encodes CASSLSELNQETQYF.

This clonotype was seen ten or more times. The chain links TRBV27 to TRBJ2-1, with 11 bases identical to TRBD2. CDR3 size: 16 residues. The trim removed 4 bases at V and 7 bases at J, leaving 9 bases unmatched. Germline V gives CDR1 MNHEY, CDR2 SMNVEV (reference sequence). The CDR3 loop is CASSSILAGDRNEQFF. The CDR3 DNA reads as TGTGCCAGCAGTTCGATACTAGCGGGAGACAGGAATGAGCAGTTCTTC.

Note on this clonotype: A much larger clone lies a single base off, so this may be a read error. The chain is built from TRBV20-1 and TRBJ1-1; D is unresolved. The CDR3 is 13 amino acids. Per germline, CDR1 DFQATT and CDR2 SNEGSKA (reference sequence). Trimming shortened V by 4 bases and J by 0 bases, and 9 bases separated the two germline ends. CDR3 coding DNA: TGCAGTGCTACTGATCATCTGAACACTGAAGCTTTCTTT. Translating gives CSATDHLNTEAFF.

This clonotype was counted many times. V gene TRBV12-3 or TRBV12-4 combines with J gene TRBJ2-7, with 8 positions matching TRBD1. V trimming: 2 bases; J trimming: 6 bases; junction bases outside the gene matches: 9. This CDR3 has 15 residues. The CDR3 DNA sequence: TGTGCCAGCAGTTTACCGGGACAGGCGGCGGTCGAGCAGTACTTC. This gives the protein CASSLPGQAAVEQYF.

Note on this clonotype: One base away lies a much larger clone, so this may be a sequencing read error. This CDR3 fails to terminate in the conserved phenylalanine or tryptophan, so it likely reflects a read error. This chain uses TRBV13 with TRBJ2-2; 11 nucleotides match TRBD2. The germline V gene has CDR1 PRHDT and CDR2 FYEKMQ (reference sequence). V lost 1 base and J lost 3; bases outside the gene matches: 10. CDR3 size: 19 residues. CDR3 bases: TGTGCCAGCAGCTTAGAACCATTAACTAGCGGGAGCTACACCGGGGAGCTGTTTCTT. As protein: CASSLEPLTSGSYTGELFL.

At least ten counts were recorded for this clonotype. The CDR3 protein is CASSLLGQGINSPLHF. CDR3 in DNA: TGTGCCAGCAGTTTATTGGGACAGGGAATAAATTCACCCCTCCACTTT. The chain employs TRBV6-6 and TRBJ1-6; 9 nucleotides agree with TRBD1. With V trimmed by 4 bases and J by 7 bases, 8 bases remained unmatched. From germline, CDR1 is MNHNY and CDR2 SVGAGI (reference sequence). CDR3 length equals 16 residues.

On this clonotype: This clone may be a read error of a much larger clone one base away. The CDR3 DNA sequence: TGTGCCTGCAGTTTCGGGGCCAACTATGGCTACACCTTC. This codes for CACSFGANYGYTF. This chain uses TRBV12-3 or TRBV12-4 with TRBJ1-2, with a weak D call TRBD1 (5 bases). The CDR3 is 13 amino acids.

This clonotype was seen ten or more times. The V and J genes are TRBV28 and TRBJ1-2; D is uncertain. The CDR3 covers 12 residues. CDR1 MDHEN and CDR2 SYDVKM come from the germline V gene. Trimming removed 2 bases at V and 4 bases at J, with 5 bases between. The CDR3 DNA reads TGTGCCAGCAGTTTAGTCAGCTATGGCTACACCTTC. This sequence encodes CASSLVSYGYTF.

This clonotype occurred many times. The V call is TRBV5-1, the J call TRBJ1-1; 8 bases map to TRBD1. The CDR3 has 16 amino acids. Germline CDR1 SGHRS, CDR2 YFSETQ. Unmatched junction bases numbered 14, after V lost 4 bases and J lost 6 bases. The DNA of the CDR3 is TGCGCCAGCAGCCCAGGACAGGGCCTAGGGGGGGCTGAAGCTTTCTTT. This gives the protein CASSPGQGLGGAEAFF.

This clonotype was counted many times. V usage is TRBV19 and J usage is TRBJ2-7; 8 bases are shared with TRBD1. The junction had 11 bases not matched to a gene; V was cut back by 0 bases and J by 7 bases. In germline, CDR1 is LNHDA, CDR2 SQIVND (reference sequence). There are 16 residues in the CDR3. CDR3 region: CASSIDPTRGRLEQYF. The CDR3 DNA sequence: TGTGCCAGTAGTATAGATCCGACCAGGGGGCGGCTGGAGCAGTACTTC. Together with reference TRBV19 and TRBJ2-7, the CDR3 gives the full variable domain: DGGITQSPKYLFRKEGQNVTLSCEQNLNHDAMYWYRQDPGQGLRLIYYSQIVNDFQKGDIAEGYSVSREKKESFPLTVTSAQKNPTAFYLCASSIDPTRGRLEQYFGPGTRLTVT.

About this clonotype itself: A read error likely explains this, since a far larger clone differs by one base. V and J are TRBV10-3 and TRBJ2-5; 7 nucleotides line up with TRBD1. The DNA end favors TRBJ2-7, so the J call may be wrong. Germline lookup yields CDR1 ENHRY and CDR2 SYGVKD. CDR3 length: 13 residues. The CDR3 loop is CAINALTGNEQYF. The CDR3 DNA follows: TGTGCCATCAATGCGTTGACAGGGAACGAGCAGTACTTC.

This clonotype was observed a few times. One base away lies a much larger clone, so this may be a sequencing read error. This rearrangement joins TRBV10-3 to TRBJ2-7; perhaps TRBD1 as D (6 bases). Per germline, CDR1 ENHRY and CDR2 SYGVKD. The CDR3 totals 13 residues. As DNA, the CDR3 is TGTGCCCTCAGCACAGGGAGTAACTACGAGCAGTACGTC. Its protein is CALSTGSNYEQYV.

Points on this clonotype: Possible read error: a much larger clone is one base away. The rearrangement uses TRBV20-1 and TRBJ2-2; 12 bases agree with TRBD2. Unmatched junction bases numbered 9, after V lost 3 bases and J lost 4 bases. This CDR3 is 17 amino acids long. CDR1 is DFQATT, CDR2 SNEGSKA, per germline (reference sequence). In DNA form, the CDR3 reads TGCAGTGCTAGCCCCTACCCACTAGCGGGAGGCACCGGGGAGCTGTTTTTT. Translation: CSASPYPLAGGTGELFF.

This clonotype was seen a handful of times. The chain couples TRBV12-3 or TRBV12-4 to TRBJ2-3; TRBD1 is a possible D gene (6 bases). V shed 2 bases and J shed 1 base, with 13 bases lying between them. The CDR3 is made up of 16 amino acids. Here the CDR3 reads CASSLIRGWGTDTQYF. For the CDR3, the DNA is TGTGCCAGCAGTTTAATCAGGGGTTGGGGCACAGATACGCAGTATTTT.

This sequence joins TRBV20-1 and TRBJ2-3; 8 bases agree with TRBD2. CDR1 DFQATT and CDR2 SNEGSKA come from the germline V gene (reference sequence). This CDR3 has 11 amino acids. Here the CDR3 reads CGGGWADTQYF. As DNA, the CDR3 is TGCGGCGGGGGGTGGGCAGATACGCAGTATTTT.

About this clonotype: A read error may explain this, as a much larger clone is one base away. This chain joins TRBV5-3 and TRBJ1-3; 8 bases align to TRBD1. TRBV5-3 is identified as an open reading frame with a role that is uncertain. The ends lost 4 bases at V and 5 bases at J; junction bases unmatched: 8. The CDR3 spans 15 residues. The CDR3 loop is CARSLGQGRRNTIYF. The CDR3 DNA follows: TGTGCCAGAAGCCTAGGACAGGGTAGGAGAAACACCATATATTTT.

This clonotype was seen at least ten times. The chain uses TRBV8-2 and TRBJ1-2. TRBV8-2 is a pseudogene locus. CDR3 size: 16 residues. This chain's CDR3 is CGSNQFDSRKTYGYTF. The CDR3 region has the DNA TGTGGCAGTAACCAATTTGATAGCCGAAAGACCTATGGCTACACCTTC.

Points on this clonotype: Since a much larger clone is just one base distant, this may be a read error. The chain couples TRBV18 to TRBJ2-2; 10 nucleotides align to TRBD2. The CDR3 consists of 16 residues. Germline assignment: CDR1 KGHSH and CDR2 LQKENI. V lost 8 bases to trimming and J lost 6 bases; unmatched junction nucleotides: 12. The CDR3 DNA is TGTGCCAGCACCGGGACTAGCGAAACGTTTGCCGGGGAGCTGTTTTTT. Its protein product is CASTGTSETFAGELFF.

Worth noting for this clonotype: One base away lies a much larger clone, so this may be a sequencing read error. The chain is built from TRBV5-3 and TRBJ1-2; D is undetermined. TRBV5-3 is an open reading frame, and its role is uncertain. The CDR3 is made up of 16 amino acids. In DNA, the CDR3 is TGTGACAGATTTTGGAAAGTGGTGAGAAAGACCTATGGCTACACCTTC. Encoded protein: CDRFWKVVRKTYGYTF.

This clonotype has a count of ten or more. V is TRBV2 and J is TRBJ1-2, with D maybe TRBD1 (6 bases). Germline-derived CDR1 and CDR2 are SNHLY and FYNNEI. Trimming stripped 3 bases from V and 2 bases from J, with 10 bases between. CDR3 length: 14 residues. The CDR3 DNA follows: TGTGCCAGCAGTGACAAAAGGGGGAACTATGGCTACACCTTC. Its translation: CASSDKRGNYGYTF.

Many counts were recorded for this clonotype. The CDR3 coding sequence is TGCGCCAGCAGTATTAGTCGAAGATCGCGAAAGACCTATGGCTACACCTTC. It encodes CASSISRRSRKTYGYTF. The gene calls are TRBV10-1 and TRBJ1-2; D is unresolved. Germline CDR1 reads WNHNN; CDR2 reads SYGVQD (reference sequence). V shed 5 bases and J shed 4 bases, with 23 bases lying between them. The CDR3 consists of 17 residues.